The sequence of this T cell receptor beta chain was determined in a study of T cells in Graves' hyperthyroidism and ophthalmopathy. In its sample, this clonotype was seen many times. Orbital computed tomography and thyroid ultrasound, together with serum TRAb and thyroxine and clinical symptoms, were used for diagnoses. Between the trimmed V and J ends, which lost 6 bases and 2 bases, there was a span of 17 bases. CDR3 length: 14 amino acids. CDR1 DFQATT and CDR2 SNEGSKA come from the germline V gene (reference sequence). TCR beta CDR3 regions were amplified from RNA transcripts. HTBI primers were used for first-round RT-PCR of the TCR CDR3. TCRdb analysed the multiplex PCR reads with MiXCR anew, one entry per CDR3 protein. The top ten hold about 5.8% of the sample, which has hundreds of thousands of distinct CDR3 sequences, approximately 15% seen once.

Specimen: blood. The TCR sequence derives from a woman younger than 45 with Graves' hyperthyroidism that later progressed to Graves' ophthalmopathy. The gene calls are TRBV20-1 and TRBJ2-7; D not certain. The CDR3 DNA sequence: TGCAGTGCGCCGGATGAGGTCCGGCCCTACGAGCAGTACTTC. Amino acid sequence: CSAPDEVRPYEQYF.